These T cell receptor beta chains were read from a single sample in a study of blood T cell repertoires in COVID-19. Clones were sequenced by immunoSEQ multiplex PCR, and TCRdb holds only the in-frame ones, with some missing. The sample has about 270,000 clones, 70% to 85% seen once; the top ten hold more than 1.4%. Sequenced material: peripheral blood. All receptors derive from a human donor with COVID-19, enrolled during active disease. The donor label of this sample is uncertain. CDR3s include the opening cysteine and the closing phenylalanine or tryptophan. D genes are given only for firm matches.

length: 15
V: TRBV28
J: TRBJ1-1
D: TRBD1
CDR3: CASPRTGGGNTEAFF

length: 14
V: TRBV30
J: TRBJ1-1
D: -
CDR3: CAWSRGGLDTEAFF

length: 11
V: TRBV4-2
J: TRBJ1-1
D: -
CDR3: CASGANTEAFF

length: 15
V: TRBV5-1
J: TRBJ1-1
D: -
CDR3: CASSLQGRGDTEAFF

length: 17
V: TRBV5-8
J: TRBJ2-1
D: -
CDR3: CASSLGQWSRGYDEQFF

length: 16
V: TRBV10-3
J: TRBJ1-4
D: TRBD1
CDR3: CAISEAGQGANEKLFF

length: 15
V: TRBV2
J: TRBJ2-6
D: -
CDR3: CASSEQISGANVLTF

length: 15
V: TRBV19
J: TRBJ1-5
D: -
CDR3: CASEGPPGGNQPQHF

length: 13
V: TRBV28
J: TRBJ2-5
D: -
CDR3: CASSNQGGETQYF

length: 16
V: TRBV7-2
J: TRBJ2-2
D: -
CDR3: CASSFAEGRNTGELFF

length: 14
V: TRBV7-6
J: TRBJ1-1
D: TRBD1
CDR3: CASSLTGGNTEAFF

length: 14
V: TRBV5-8
J: TRBJ1-1
D: -
CDR3: CASSFGGADTEAFF

length: 16
V: TRBV18
J: TRBJ1-4
D: TRBD1
CDR3: CASSPNPDRVGEKLFF

length: 17
V: TRBV23-1
J: TRBJ2-3
D: TRBD1
CDR3: CASSPRDRGNSTDTQYF

length: 15
V: TRBV2
J: TRBJ2-2
D: TRBD1
CDR3: CASSSTGGNTGELFF

length: 16
V: TRBV27
J: TRBJ2-7
D: -
CDR3: CASSPFINTGSYEQYF

length: 15
V: TRBV30
J: TRBJ1-1
D: -
CDR3: CAWKKTLTGRTEAFF

length: 16
V: TRBV6-2/TRBV6-3
J: TRBJ1-2
D: TRBD1
CDR3: CASSSGTAAFNYGYTF

length: 14
V: TRBV11-3
J: TRBJ1-6
D: -
CDR3: CASSMGASNSPLHF

length: 13
V: TRBV30
J: TRBJ1-3
D: -
CDR3: CAWSIGRRNTIYF

length: 14
V: TRBV18
J: TRBJ2-3
D: -
CDR3: CASSPLGGTDTQYF

length: 14
V: TRBV7-2
J: TRBJ1-4
D: TRBD1
CDR3: CASTPRGPDEKLFF

length: 17
V: TRBV28
J: TRBJ1-1
D: -
CDR3: CASSLSFRGRANTEAFF

length: 15
V: TRBV16
J: TRBJ1-1
D: -
CDR3: CASSQFRGMNTEAFF

length: 17
V: TRBV4-1
J: TRBJ1-2
D: -
CDR3: CASSQNTRNRVPYGYTF

length: 14
V: TRBV4-1
J: TRBJ1-1
D: -
CDR3: CASSHLDRTSNAFF

length: 17
V: TRBV5-4
J: TRBJ2-3
D: TRBD2
CDR3: CASSRGLAGVGTDTQYF

length: 14
V: TRBV11-3
J: TRBJ2-7
D: TRBD1
CDR3: CASSLGGQGYEQYF

length: 18
V: TRBV4-1
J: TRBJ1-1
D: -
CDR3: CASSPPHSTLRVNTEAFF

length: 14
V: TRBV19
J: TRBJ1-4
D: TRBD1
CDR3: CASSITGEHEKLFF

length: 15
V: TRBV19
J: TRBJ2-7
D: TRBD1
CDR3: CASSIGRTGTGHKYF

length: 15
V: TRBV11-1
J: TRBJ2-1
D: TRBD2
CDR3: CASSLGLADYNEQFF

length: 16
V: TRBV7-2
J: TRBJ2-6
D: -
CDR3: CASSLVPGSGANVLTF

length: 15
V: TRBV6-5
J: TRBJ2-5
D: -
CDR3: CASSYGDRGGETQYF

length: 14
V: TRBV28
J: TRBJ1-4
D: -
CDR3: CASRTQLGNEKLFF

length: 16
V: TRBV7-2
J: TRBJ2-1
D: TRBD2
CDR3: CASSWASGSMNNEQFF

length: 13
V: TRBV19
J: TRBJ2-5
D: TRBD1
CDR3: CASSRTGEETQYF

length: 16
V: TRBV11-2
J: TRBJ2-1
D: -
CDR3: CASNRGAAGGYNEQFF

length: 14
V: TRBV28
J: TRBJ1-1
D: TRBD1
CDR3: CASKAQGANTEAFF